One sample yielded the 26 T cell receptor beta chains listed below, sequenced in a study of T cell changes during pregnancy in multiple sclerosis (dated by TCRdb to the late 2010s). Receptor amplification or capture employed the immunoSEQ multiplex PCR assay. Drawn from immuneACCESS, this table holds only the in-frame rearrangements with V and J called that TCRdb kept. Clones are partly lost; checked studies trace under half to an unresolved V gene and leave the rest unexplained. The sample data list approximately 47,000 clones, and 70% to 90% of these were observed just once. The biggest ten clones account for 1.5% to 2% of the sample. The sample here was peripheral blood, taken in the first trimester of pregnancy. The origin of the receptors is a female donor with multiple sclerosis, enrolled in a pregnancy study.

The rearrangement uses TRBV7-9 and TRBJ2-7, with 9 bases aligning to TRBD2. V trimming: 5 bases; J trimming: 2 bases; junction bases outside the gene matches: 10. From germline, CDR1 is SEHNR and CDR2 FQNEAQ (reference sequence). The CDR3 is 16 amino acids. In DNA form, the CDR3 reads TGTGCCAGCAGCCTCTCTTTAGCGGGGGCCGCCTACGAGCAGTACTTC. Translating gives CASSLSLAGAAYEQYF.

The chain combines TRBV4-3 with TRBJ2-3; TRBD2 matches 8 bases. Germline V gene lookup returns CDR1 LGHNA and CDR2 YSLEER. CDR3 size: 17 residues. Trimming at V came to 0 bases and at J to 2 bases, leaving 7 bases not matched to a gene. The CDR3 is CASSQDKRGPYTDTQYF. The CDR3 nucleotides read TGCGCCAGCAGCCAAGATAAGCGGGGGCCATACACAGATACGCAGTATTTT.

Written as DNA, the CDR3 is TGTGCCAGCAGCTTGACTAGCGGGGAAAAGACCCAGTACTTC. This encodes CASSLTSGEKTQYF. This chain uses TRBV5-6 with TRBJ2-5; 10 bases align to TRBD2. The V gene's germline CDR1 is SGHDT and CDR2 YYEEEE. CDR3 length: 14 amino acids. V dropped 1 base and J dropped 6; count of bases not matched to a gene: 3.

The V and J genes are TRBV28 and TRBJ1-1, with a weak D call TRBD1 (5 bases). The V gene's germline CDR1 is MDHEN and CDR2 SYDVKM. V dropped 3 bases and J dropped 3 bases, with 14 bases sitting between them. The CDR3 runs 15 residues. CDR3 nucleotides: TGTGCCAGCAGTTTGAGTGGGGGGTTTTACACTGAAGCTTTCTTT. Protein product: CASSLSGGFYTEAFF.

The chain joins TRBV27 to TRBJ2-1; D possibly corresponds to TRBD1 (6 bases). V lost 4 bases and J lost 8, with 21 bases in between. This CDR3 contains 16 residues. Per germline, CDR1 MNHEY and CDR2 SMNVEV (reference sequence). The CDR3 here is CASSSRRGRLWDEQFF. The CDR3 nucleotides are TGTGCCAGCAGTTCTCGCAGGGGCCGCCTATGGGATGAGCAGTTCTTC.

This clone has a single count. J is TRBJ2-3 and V is TRBV5-8; 9 nucleotides line up with TRBD2. With V trimmed by 1 base and J by 12 bases, 9 bases remained unmatched. CDR1 and CDR2 from the germline V gene are SGHTS and YDEGEE. The length of the CDR3 is 14 residues. CDR3 nucleotide sequence: TGTGCCAGCAGCTTGAAAAAGCGGACTAGCGTCCAGTATTTT. Translation: CASSLKKRTSVQYF. The complete variable domain, with remaining parts taken from reference TRBV5-8 and TRBJ2-3, reads EAGVTQSPTHLIKTRGQQATLRCSPISGHTSVYWYQQALGLGLQFLLWYDEGEERNRGNFPPRFSGRQFPNYSSELNVNALELEDSALYLCASSLKKRTSVQYFGPGTRLTVL.

The V call is TRBV2, the J call TRBJ2-3; 12 bases match TRBD2. Germline assignment: CDR1 SNHLY and CDR2 FYNNEI. Losses at the gene ends were 8 bases for V and 0 bases for J; bases not matched to a gene: 12. There are 18 residues in the CDR3. CDR3 nucleotide sequence: TGTGCCAGCTTTGGACTAGCGGGGAGGGGAGCTAGCACAGATACGCAGTATTTT. It is translated as CASFGLAGRGASTDTQYF.

The CDR3 nucleotides are TGTGCCAGCAGCCAAGGGACAGAGCTAAATAATGCGAACACCGGGGAGCTGTTTTTT. Translation gives CASSQGTELNNANTGELFF. The chain couples TRBV14 to TRBJ2-2, with D possibly matching TRBD1 (6 bases). The CDR3 length is 19 residues. V shed 1 base and J shed 0 bases, with 18 bases lying between them. Germline V gene data show CDR1 as SGHDN and CDR2 as FVKESK.

A single count supports this clone. The rearrangement uses TRBV19 and TRBJ1-1; a possible D gene is TRBD1 (6 bases). Trimming removed 5 bases at V and 3 bases at J, with 13 bases between. The CDR3 loop spans 14 amino acids. Germline lookup yields CDR1 LNHDA and CDR2 SQIVND (reference sequence). DNA for the CDR3: TGTGCCAGTAGTTGGGGACATATTTACACTGAAGCTTTCTTT. Residues: CASSWGHIYTEAFF.

The chain recombines TRBV27 with TRBJ2-7; D gene unclear. Looked up from germline, CDR1 is MNHEY and CDR2 is SMNVEV (reference sequence). The CDR3 consists of 13 residues. The V end lost 3 bases, the J end lost 1 base, and 7 bases lay between the germline ends. The CDR3 is CASSFRSSYEQYF. CDR3 nucleotide sequence: TGTGCCAGCAGTTTTCGGAGTTCCTACGAGCAGTACTTC.

This sequence joins TRBV2 and TRBJ1-2; D unresolved. Trimming took off 7 bases at V and 9 bases at J, with 15 bases between the two ends. Germline-derived CDR1 and CDR2 are SNHLY and FYNNEI. The CDR3 consists of 12 residues. This CDR3 reads CASNYYRGRYTF. The CDR3 DNA is TGTGCCAGCAATTATTATAGAGGGCGCTACACCTTC.

The genes are TRBV7-3 and TRBJ2-7; a possible D gene is TRBD1 (5 bases). The germline V gene has CDR1 SGHTA and CDR2 FQGTGA. The V end lost 2 bases, the J end lost 1 base, and 9 bases lay between the germline ends. There are 14 residues in the CDR3. DNA of the CDR3: TGTGCCAGCAGCTTATCTTCAGGGTCCTACGAGCAGTACTTC. Residues: CASSLSSGSYEQYF.

The chain is built from TRBV5-6 and TRBJ1-3; 7 nucleotides line up with TRBD1. The CDR3 length is 15 residues. Germline CDR1 and CDR2: SGHDT and YYEEEE. Trimming cost V 4 bases and J 0 bases; bases outside gene matches: 4. CDR3 bases: TGTGCCAGCAGCAAGGACAGGCTCTCTGGAAACACCATATATTTT. This sequence encodes CASSKDRLSGNTIYF.

The genes are TRBV5-8 and TRBJ1-1, with D possibly being TRBD1 (5 bases). V lost 4 bases and J 0 bases, leaving 16 bases between the germline ends. CDR1 and CDR2 from the germline V gene are SGHTS and YDEGEE. The CDR3 is 16 residues long. CDR3 in amino acids: CASSHDRTAMNTEAFF. The CDR3 coding sequence is TGTGCCAGCAGCCACGACAGAACTGCCATGAACACTGAAGCTTTCTTT. Full variable domain (outside the CDR3, taken from reference TRBV5-8 and TRBJ1-1): EAGVTQSPTHLIKTRGQQATLRCSPISGHTSVYWYQQALGLGLQFLLWYDEGEERNRGNFPPRFSGRQFPNYSSELNVNALELEDSALYLCASSHDRTAMNTEAFFGQGTRLTVV.

V usage is TRBV6-4 and J usage is TRBJ2-3; 13 bases match TRBD2. The CDR3 is 15 amino acids. The V and J ends lost 4 bases and 7 bases, in that order; junction bases with no gene match: 5. Germline loops: CDR1 MRHNA, CDR2 SNTAGT. CDR3 in amino acids: CASSVTSGGANTQYF. CDR3 DNA: TGTGCCAGCAGTGTTACTAGCGGGGGGGCGAATACGCAGTATTTT.

The chain is built from TRBV6-1 and TRBJ1-4; D is unresolved. The germline gives CDR1 MNHNS, CDR2 SASEGT. The length of the CDR3 is 12 residues. With 2 bases removed from V and 6 bases from J, the gap between germline ends came to 4 bases. The CDR3 is CASSETDEKLFF. CDR3 nucleotide sequence: TGTGCCAGCAGTGAAACGGATGAAAAACTGTTTTTT.

The chain carries TRBV18 and TRBJ2-7, with 10 bases lining up with TRBD1. The CDR3 is made up of 15 amino acids. Trimming took 3 bases from V and 5 from J; bases not matched to a gene: 7. From germline, CDR1 is KGHSH and CDR2 LQKENI. The CDR3: CASSPTGTGDHEQYF. DNA for the CDR3: TGTGCCAGCTCACCTACCGGGACAGGGGACCACGAGCAGTACTTC.

The V gene is TRBV5-1, the J gene TRBJ2-7, with 8 bases identical to TRBD1. Germline trimming cut 4 bases from V and 6 bases from J; bases unmatched to any gene: 12. CDR1 is SGHRS, CDR2 YFSETQ, per germline. The CDR3 is made up of 15 amino acids. The chain's CDR3 is CASSRNQGAPFEQYF. As DNA, the CDR3 is TGCGCCAGCAGCAGGAACCAGGGGGCGCCGTTCGAGCAGTACTTC. Full variable domain (outside the CDR3, taken from reference TRBV5-1 and TRBJ2-7): KAGVTQTPRYLIKTRGQQVTLSCSPISGHRSVSWYQQTPGQGLQFLFEYFSETQRNKGNFPGRFSGRQFSNSRSEMNVSTLELGDSALYLCASSRNQGAPFEQYFGPGTRLTVT.

The V gene is TRBV10-2, the J gene TRBJ2-5; 8 nucleotides agree with TRBD2. This CDR3 comprises 15 residues. Germline assignment: CDR1 WSHSY and CDR2 SAAADI. Losses at the gene ends were 8 bases for V and 4 bases for J; bases not matched to a gene: 12. CDR3 DNA sequence: TGCGCCAGCTCTATACCGGGGGGGCCATCAGAGACCCAGTACTTC. Encoded protein: CASSIPGGPSETQYF.

This chain uses TRBV2 with TRBJ1-5; D perhaps matches TRBD1 (6 bases). The V gene's germline CDR1 is SNHLY and CDR2 FYNNEI. This CDR3 has 15 residues. Trimming left V 4 bases short and J 2 bases short, with 12 bases between. CDR3 region: CASSGNRARNQPQHF. CDR3 DNA: TGTGCCAGCAGTGGGAACAGGGCCCGCAATCAGCCCCAGCATTTT.

On this clone itself: Different DNA sequences within this sample yield the same CDR3. The CDR3 nucleotides are TGCAGTGCTACAGGGAACTATGGCTACACCTTC. Residues: CSATGNYGYTF. This chain joins TRBV20-1 and TRBJ1-2; a possible D gene is TRBD1 (5 bases). Trimming removed 4 bases at V and 2 bases at J, with 5 bases between. Germline V gene data show CDR1 as DFQATT and CDR2 as SNEGSKA (reference sequence). The CDR3 length is 11 residues.

This clone was counted between two and nine times. The chain carries TRBV25-1 and TRBJ2-2; possibly TRBD2 for D (5 bases). In germline, CDR1 is MGHDK, CDR2 SYGVNS. The CDR3 is 14 amino acids. Trimming shortened V by 0 bases and J by 5 bases, and 7 bases separated the two germline ends. The CDR3 protein is CASSEYRETGELFF. Written as DNA, the CDR3 is TGTGCCAGCAGTGAATATAGGGAGACCGGGGAGCTGTTTTTT.

The chain recombines TRBV15 with TRBJ2-7; 10 bases match TRBD2. CDR1 and CDR2 (germline): LNHNV, YYDKDF (reference sequence). The CDR3 contains 15 residues. V trimming: 5 bases; J trimming: 3 bases; junction bases outside the gene matches: 7. The CDR3: CATSGLAGGYYEQYF. Written as DNA, the CDR3 is TGTGCCACCAGCGGCTTAGCGGGGGGTTACTACGAGCAGTACTTC.

This rearrangement joins TRBV11-2 to TRBJ2-2, with D unresolved. The CDR3 is 13 residues long. The germline gives CDR1 SGHAT, CDR2 FQNNGV. Trimming took off 5 bases at V and 3 bases at J, with 7 bases between the two ends. The CDR3 sequence is CASSVIDTGELFF. The CDR3 DNA follows: TGTGCCAGCAGCGTCATAGACACCGGGGAGCTGTTTTTT.

The genes are TRBV5-1 and TRBJ2-3; 13 bases are a match to TRBD2. The germline gives CDR1 SGHRS, CDR2 YFSETQ. V gave up 3 bases and J gave up 0 bases; unmatched junction bases: 4. The CDR3 is 17 residues long. In DNA, the CDR3 is TGCGCCAGCAGCTCCCGACTAGCGGGGGGAAGCACAGATACGCAGTATTTT. This sequence encodes CASSSRLAGGSTDTQYF.

The chain joins TRBV7-9 to TRBJ2-1, with 9 bases aligning to TRBD2. Unmatched junction bases numbered 9, after V lost 4 bases and J lost 8 bases. From germline, CDR1 is SEHNR and CDR2 FQNEAQ (reference sequence). The CDR3 consists of 15 residues. The CDR3 DNA sequence: TGTGCCAGCAGCTGGAGGCTAGCGGGGATCCATGAGCAGTTCTTC. Translation gives CASSWRLAGIHEQFF.